These 26 T cell receptor beta chains were all obtained from the same sample, sequenced in a study of regulatory T cells in long-lasting Graves disease. Time point indicated: persistent/refractory GD, antithyroid drugs over 5 years with positive TRAb. Making the TCR library involved RNA that had been extracted from PBMCs. Sequencing libraries for TCR beta were prepared with iRepertoire HTBI primers and Arm-PCR of CDR3 regions. From the multiplex PCR reads, TCRdb called clonotypes with MiXCR, one entry per CDR3 protein. The sample yields over 650,000 distinct CDR3 sequences, about 32% seen once. Sequencing used peripheral blood mononuclear cells (PBMCs), obtained when the disease was refractory, from a patient treated with antithyroid drugs. These TCRs come from a female donor with Graves disease.

The chain is built from TRBV15 and TRBJ2-7; D is possibly TRBD1 or TRBD2 (5 bases each). The CDR3 has 15 amino acids. Trimming stripped 4 bases from V and 5 bases from J, with 18 bases between. The germline V gene encodes CDR1 LNHNV and CDR2 YYDKDF (reference sequence). The CDR3: CATSTRGAGTDEQYF. The CDR3 coding sequence is TGTGCCACCAGCACTCGTGGGGCAGGGACGGACGAGCAGTACTTC.

This clonotype was counted only a few times. The chain combines TRBV11-1 with TRBJ2-7; the D call may be TRBD1 or TRBD2 (5 bases each). Trimming left V 1 base short and J 3 bases short, with 10 bases between. CDR1 is SGHAT, CDR2 FQDESV, per germline (reference sequence). This CDR3 is 14 amino acids long. Written as DNA, the CDR3 is TGTGCCAGCAGCTTAGAAGGGGCGGGCTACGAGCAGTACTTC. Translating gives CASSLEGAGYEQYF.

This chain uses TRBV30 with TRBJ1-2; D unresolved. Germline assignment: CDR1 GTSNPN and CDR2 SVGIG (reference sequence). This CDR3 has 12 residues. Trimming shortened V by 1 base and J by 2 bases, and 5 bases separated the two germline ends. For the CDR3, the DNA is TGTGCCTGGAGTGCCGCAAACTATGGCTACACCTTC. Amino acid sequence: CAWSAANYGYTF.

Only a few counts were recorded for this clonotype. This chain links TRBV5-6 with TRBJ2-5; D is unclear. V was cut by 4 bases and J by 0 bases, with 13 bases left in between. The CDR3 length is 15 residues. Germline CDR1 and CDR2: SGHDT and YYEEEE. CDR3 DNA sequence: TGTGCCAGCAGCCCCAGACCGAGGTACCAAGAGACCCAGTACTTC. Its translation: CASSPRPRYQETQYF.

The chain recombines TRBV12-3 or TRBV12-4 with TRBJ2-2; TRBD2 matches at 7 bases. CDR3 length: 16 amino acids. V was clipped by 3 bases and J by 5 bases; unmatched bases: 9. Here the CDR3 reads CASSFGAGTATGELFF. As DNA, the CDR3 is TGTGCCAGCAGTTTCGGAGCGGGAACGGCTACCGGGGAGCTGTTTTTT.

This clonotype was counted only a few times. J is TRBJ1-4 and V is TRBV20-1, with D perhaps matching TRBD1 (6 bases). The V end lost 4 bases, the J end lost 10 bases, and 10 bases lay between the germline ends. Germline CDR1 reads DFQATT; CDR2 reads SNEGSKA (reference sequence). The CDR3 runs to 11 residues. The CDR3 DNA sequence: TGCAGTGCTAAGGGGGGCGCAAAACTGTTTTTT. Encoded protein: CSAKGGAKLFF.

This clonotype came up a few times. J is TRBJ2-3 and V is TRBV29-1; D remains ambiguous. Trimming shortened V by 7 bases and J by 0 bases, and 5 bases separated the two germline ends. The CDR3 has 11 amino acids. In germline, CDR1 is SQVTM, CDR2 ANQGSEA. CDR3 region: CSESSTDTQYF. CDR3 bases: TGCAGCGAGTCTAGCACAGATACGCAGTATTTT.

In this sample, this clonotype turned up a few times. The chain joins TRBV11-2 to TRBJ1-2; possible D gene TRBD1, 5 bases. CDR1 is SGHAT, CDR2 FQNNGV, per germline. V lost 0 bases, J lost 8 bases, and 22 bases lay in between. This CDR3 has 17 amino acids. In DNA, the CDR3 is TGTGCCAGCAGCTTAGACGGCAGGGCACTCGGTTGGGACGGCTACACCTTC. Translating it yields CASSLDGRALGWDGYTF.

This clonotype came up a few times. The chain employs TRBV12-3 or TRBV12-4 and TRBJ2-4; a weak D match, TRBD1 (6 bases). This CDR3 comprises 16 residues. Trimming took 1 base from V and 5 from J, leaving 15 bases between them. The chain's CDR3 is CASSLVTTGYENIQYF. DNA for the CDR3: TGTGCCAGCAGTTTAGTAACCACAGGGTACGAAAACATTCAGTACTTC.

This clonotype was found a few times. The chain links TRBV10-3 to TRBJ2-5; D unclear. Germline CDR1 is ENHRY and CDR2 is SYGVKD. V lost 11 bases to trimming and J lost 1 base, with 20 bases between them. The CDR3 is 15 amino acids. As DNA, the CDR3 is TGTGCCCCCCCGGTGGCGGAACGCTGCCAAGAGACCCAGTACTTC. Its translation: CAPPVAERCQETQYF.

The chain uses TRBV12-3 or TRBV12-4 and TRBJ1-1; no firm D call. V dropped 3 bases and J dropped 4 bases, with 12 bases sitting between them. The CDR3 is 14 amino acids. CDR3 DNA sequence: TGTGCCAGCAGTTTTCGGGTCAGTGCCACTGAAGCTTTCTTT. Its protein is CASSFRVSATEAFF.

The table lists this clonotype with many counts. V usage is TRBV20-1 and J usage is TRBJ2-5; 9 positions agree with TRBD1. Germline loops: CDR1 DFQATT, CDR2 SNEGSKA (reference sequence). The CDR3 is 13 amino acids. The V and J ends lost 5 bases and 5 bases, in that order; junction bases with no gene match: 6. The CDR3 here is CSAQQGAGETQYF. The CDR3 coding sequence is TGCAGTGCTCAACAGGGGGCAGGGGAGACCCAGTACTTC.

This clonotype was recorded once. The V gene is TRBV7-9, the J gene TRBJ2-1, with D perhaps TRBD2 (5 bases). Germline lookup yields CDR1 SEHNR and CDR2 FQNEAQ (reference sequence). CDR3 size: 15 residues. The V gene lost 0 bases and the J gene lost 2 bases, with 8 bases spanning the gap. CDR3: CASSLASATYNEQFF. CDR3 sequence (DNA): TGTGCCAGCAGCTTAGCTAGCGCGACCTACAATGAGCAGTTCTTC.

The chain employs TRBV5-1 and TRBJ2-7; TRBD1 or TRBD2 may be the D gene (5 bases each). Germline CDR1 SGHRS, CDR2 YFSETQ. The length of the CDR3 is 14 residues. Deletions cut 0 bases from V and 6 bases from J, with 13 bases between. The CDR3 here is CASSLVVGTGEQYF. As DNA, the CDR3 is TGCGCCAGCAGCTTGGTGGTGGGGACGGGCGAGCAGTACTTC.

This clonotype was seen ten or more times. The genes are TRBV3-1 and TRBJ1-2; D possibly corresponds to TRBD1 (6 bases). The ends were cut back, 1 base at V and 4 bases at J, with 13 bases in the middle. There are 15 residues in the CDR3. Germline V gene sequence: CDR1 LGHDT, CDR2 YNNKEL (reference sequence). Here the CDR3 reads CASSQGAGAVYGYTF. The CDR3, as DNA: TGTGCCAGCAGCCAAGGGGCAGGGGCTGTCTATGGCTACACCTTC.

The rearrangement links TRBV6-1 to TRBJ2-2, with 12 bases matching TRBD2. The CDR3 runs 19 residues. Germline V CDR1 and CDR2: MNHNS, SASEGT. The V and J ends lost 6 bases and 2 bases, in that order; junction bases with no gene match: 13. The CDR3 DNA reads TGTGCCAGCAGAGAGGGTCAGCTTGGACTAGCGGGAAACACCGGGGAGCTGTTTTTT. Amino acids: CASREGQLGLAGNTGELFF.

This clonotype was seen only a few times. The CDR3 coding sequence is TGTGCCAGCAGTGGAGGGGCGTTGGGCAAAGAGACCCAGTACTTC. Protein: CASSGGALGKETQYF. The chain joins TRBV6-1 to TRBJ2-5, with D perhaps TRBD1 or TRBD2 (5 bases each). Looked up from germline, CDR1 is MNHNS and CDR2 is SASEGT. CDR3 length: 15 residues. Trimming cost V 4 bases and J 3 bases, with 15 bases left between them.

The chain uses TRBV20-1 and TRBJ1-2; D perhaps matches TRBD1 (6 bases). The V end was cut by 1 base, the J end by 8 bases, with 14 bases between. The CDR3 extends over 13 amino acids. Per the germline V gene, CDR1 is DFQATT and CDR2 is SNEGSKA (reference sequence). CDR3 residues: CSARGSGARGYTF. The CDR3 DNA reads as TGCAGTGCTAGAGGCTCGGGGGCGCGGGGCTACACCTTC.

The chain combines TRBV5-1 with TRBJ1-1, with 7 bases lining up with TRBD1. Germline V gene sequence: CDR1 SGHRS, CDR2 YFSETQ. The CDR3 is made up of 17 amino acids. V dropped 4 bases and J dropped 1; count of bases not matched to a gene: 13. The CDR3 here is CASSPYPRTGQNTEAFF. CDR3 nucleotide sequence: TGCGCCAGCAGCCCCTATCCTCGGACAGGTCAGAACACTGAAGCTTTCTTT.

The sample holds many counts of this clonotype. The genes are TRBV28 and TRBJ1-5; D is possibly TRBD1 (5 bases). V was clipped by 4 bases and J by 0 bases, with 7 bases between them. The CDR3 is 14 amino acids. Germline CDR1 reads MDHEN; CDR2 reads SYDVKM. The CDR3 bases are TGTGCCAGCAGTTCGGACATTAGCAATCAGCCCCAGCATTTT. Encoded protein: CASSSDISNQPQHF.

V usage is TRBV7-2 and J usage is TRBJ2-1; possibly TRBD1 or TRBD2 for D (5 bases each). V lost 3 bases, J lost 1 base, and 13 bases lay in between. Per the germline V gene, CDR1 is SGHTA and CDR2 is FQGNSA. The CDR3 is 16 amino acids. Here the CDR3 DNA reads TGTGCCAGCAGCTTCCCCCGGGACGGATCCTACAATGAGCAGTTCTTC. This sequence encodes CASSFPRDGSYNEQFF.

This chain uses TRBV6-5 with TRBJ1-2; D is unresolved. CDR1 is MNHEY and CDR2 is SVGAGI in the germline V gene. V was cut by 4 bases and J by 4 bases, with 10 bases left in between. The CDR3 has 13 amino acids. The CDR3: CASSSFTTYGYTF. CDR3 nucleotide sequence: TGTGCCAGCAGTTCTTTCACCACCTATGGCTACACCTTC.

This clonotype was recorded a few times. This chain joins TRBV28 and TRBJ1-4; 8 positions agree with TRBD1. Germline-derived CDR1 and CDR2 are MDHEN and SYDVKM. The CDR3 totals 15 residues. V lost 6 bases, J lost 7 bases, and 10 bases stayed unmatched. The CDR3 spells CASRYRGADGEKLFF. The CDR3 nucleotides are TGTGCCAGCAGATACAGGGGGGCCGACGGTGAAAAACTGTTTTTT.

This chain links TRBV5-1 with TRBJ2-7; the D gene is possibly TRBD2 (5 bases). The CDR3 totals 16 residues. Germline CDR1 SGHRS, CDR2 YFSETQ. Trimming removed 4 bases at V and 4 bases at J, with 21 bases between. The CDR3 bases are TGCGCCAGCAGCCCGGGTGGTGCAGGTGGAGGATACGAGCAGTACTTC. It is translated as CASSPGGAGGGYEQYF.

The rearrangement joins TRBV5-1 to TRBJ2-7; D perhaps matches TRBD1 (5 bases). The CDR3 spans 13 residues. In germline, CDR1 is SGHRS, CDR2 YFSETQ. V was clipped by 5 bases and J by 3 bases, with 12 bases between them. CDR3 loop: CASRGPTRYEQYF. In DNA form, the CDR3 reads TGCGCCAGCAGGGGGCCCACACGCTACGAGCAGTACTTC.

The rearrangement uses TRBV10-2 and TRBJ1-5; 8 nucleotides line up with TRBD1. This CDR3 spans 14 amino acids. Germline CDR1 WSHSY, CDR2 SAAADI. The trim removed 8 bases at V and 3 bases at J, leaving 6 bases unmatched. The CDR3 region is CASRQGTNNQPQHF. The CDR3 coding sequence is TGCGCCAGCCGACAGGGGACGAACAATCAGCCCCAGCATTTT.